This is a list of T cell receptor beta chains from one sample in a study of shared clonotypes between healthy human individuals. Generated by immunoSEQ multiplex PCR, the TCRdb table keeps only in-frame clones and is missing some. This sample has some 450,000 clones, with 77% found just once. The sample comprised PBMCs. These receptors were collected from a woman in her thirties or forties in good health. Some clones in this sample may be carry-over from other donors' samples. CDR3s include the opening cysteine and the closing phenylalanine or tryptophan. The D gene is left open where the match is weak. Size is stated for part of the rows, as once, few or many counts, or as a class when the clone is expanded.

>TRBV2|-|TRBJ1-1|-
CASSVTGKDTEAFF
TGTGCCAGCAGTGTAACAGGGAAGGACACTGAAGCTTTCTTT
>TRBV5-6|-|TRBJ2-2|-
CASSLVRNTGELFF
TGTGCCAGCAGCTTGGTGCGCAACACCGGGGAGCTGTTTTTT
>TRBV4-1|-|TRBJ2-6|-
CASSQDKTGANVLTF
TGCGCCAGCAGCCAAGATAAAACTGGGGCCAACGTCCTGACTTTC
>TRBV10-1|-|TRBJ2-7|-
CASSAAGTYEQYF
TGCGCCAGCAGTGCGGCAGGTACCTACGAGCAGTACTTC
>TRBV29-1|-|TRBJ2-3|-
CSVERAGTDTQYF
TGCAGCGTTGAAAGGGCCGGCACAGATACGCAGTATTTT
>TRBV10-2|TRBD1|TRBJ1-1|-
CASSDPAGGWNTEAFF
TGCGCCAGCAGTGATCCGGCAGGGGGGTGGAACACTGAAGCTTTCTTT
>TRBV4-3|-|TRBJ2-1|-
CASSQEPSDAYNEQFF
TGCGCCAGCAGCCAAGAACCTAGCGACGCCTACAATGAGCAGTTCTTC
>TRBV15|-|TRBJ1-5|-
CATSREGRRDQPQHF
TGTGCCACCAGCAGAGAAGGAAGACGGGATCAGCCCCAGCATTTT
>TRBV29-1|-|TRBJ1-3|-
CSSISSGNTIYF
TGCAGCTCCATAAGCTCTGGAAACACCATATATTTT
>TRBV4-2|-|TRBJ2-2|-
CASSQDGPAGELFF
TGTGCCAGCAGCCAAGATGGCCCAGCCGGGGAGCTGTTTTTT
>TRBV5-4|TRBD1|TRBJ1-6|-
CASSLGQGSSPLHF
TGTGCCAGCAGCTTAGGACAGGGGTCCTCACCCCTCCACTTT
>TRBV11-3|-|TRBJ2-1|-
CASSHGGNEQFF
TGTGCCAGCAGCCACGGTGGGAATGAGCAGTTCTTC
>TRBV29-1|-|TRBJ2-1|few
CSAASEYNEQFF
TGCAGCGCCGCGTCCGAATACAATGAGCAGTTCTTC
>TRBV7-8|-|TRBJ2-5|few
CASSSHRTEETQYF
TGTGCCAGCAGCTCCCACCGGACAGAAGAGACCCAGTACTTC
>TRBV30|-|TRBJ2-6|-
CAWSVGTDGANVLTF
TGTGCCTGGAGTGTAGGCACAGATGGGGCCAACGTCCTGACTTTC
>TRBV4-2|-|TRBJ2-1|-
CASSRGRDNEQFF
TGTGCCAGCAGCCGGGGGCGTGACAATGAGCAGTTCTTC
>TRBV6-5|-|TRBJ2-2|few
CASSSSGGTGELFF
TGTGCCAGCAGTTCTAGTGGAGGTACCGGGGAGCTGTTTTTT
>TRBV28|-|TRBJ1-5|-
CAGRSGLGNQPQHF
TGTGCCGGACGATCAGGGTTGGGCAATCAGCCCCAGCATTTT
>TRBV5-1|-|TRBJ1-3|-
CASSNGGPGNTIYF
TGCGCCAGCTCGAATGGGGGGCCTGGAAACACCATATATTTT
>TRBV11-2|-|TRBJ1-2|-
CASSLGGAAANYGYTF
TGTGCCAGCAGCTTGGGGGGCGCCGCAGCTAACTATGGCTACACCTTC
>TRBV11-2|TRBD1|TRBJ2-2|few
CASTPPGQGSNTGELFF
TGTGCCAGCACCCCCCCCGGACAGGGCTCGAACACCGGGGAGCTGTTTTTT
>TRBV25-1|-|TRBJ1-4|-
CASSTTSSGGGEKLFF
TGTGCCAGCAGTACCACCTCCTCGGGGGGCGGTGAAAAACTGTTTTTT
>TRBV7-3|-|TRBJ2-3|once
CASSALPGRADTQYF
TGTGCCAGCAGCGCCCTCCCGGGCAGGGCAGATACGCAGTATTTT
>TRBV19|-|TRBJ2-7|-
CASSMGSYEQYF
TGTGCCAGTAGTATGGGTTCCTACGAGCAGTACTTC
>TRBV28|-|TRBJ2-1|-
CASSLSYGWDANEQFF
TGTGCCAGCAGTTTATCTTACGGGTGGGACGCAAATGAGCAGTTCTTC
>TRBV5-6|TRBD1|TRBJ2-5|-
CASSTRTGGAETQYF
TGTGCCAGCAGCACCCGGACAGGGGGCGCGGAGACCCAGTACTTC
>TRBV10-3|TRBD1|TRBJ1-2|-
CAVYTTGAGYGYTF
TGTGCCGTCTACACGACAGGGGCGGGCTATGGCTACACCTTC
>TRBV6-5|-|TRBJ1-2|-
CASSTTNYGYTF
TGTGCCAGCAGTACGACCAACTATGGCTACACCTTC
>TRBV7-2|-|TRBJ2-2|-
CASSLGVENTGELFF
TGTGCCAGCAGCTTAGGGGTCGAGAACACCGGGGAGCTGTTTTTT
>TRBV27|-|TRBJ2-7|-
CASSLQASYEQYF
TGTGCCAGCAGTTTACAGGCCTCCTACGAGCAGTACTTC
>TRBV11-3|-|TRBJ1-1|-
CASSLDPIANTEAFF
TGTGCCAGCAGCTTAGACCCGATAGCAAACACTGAAGCTTTCTTT
>TRBV6-4|-|TRBJ1-1|-
CASSAYGLSEAFF
TGTGCCAGCAGTGCCTACGGCCTTTCTGAAGCTTTCTTT
>TRBV28|-|TRBJ1-2|-
CASRYSADGGYTF
TGTGCCAGCAGATACAGCGCTGATGGGGGCTACACCTTC
>TRBV28|-|TRBJ1-5|-
CASSLQVAGVQPQHF
TGTGCCAGCAGTTTACAGGTGGCAGGGGTCCAGCCCCAGCATTTT
>TRBV28|-|TRBJ1-2|-
CASRIQPRGYTF
TGTGCCAGCAGGATACAACCCAGGGGCTACACCTTC
>TRBV4-3|-|TRBJ1-2|-
CASSQAIEYYGYTF
TGCGCCAGCAGCCAAGCTATAGAGTACTATGGCTACACCTTC
>TRBV27|-|TRBJ1-4|-
CASSRTLGFEKLFF
TGTGCCAGCAGTAGGACGCTGGGGTTTGAAAAACTGTTTTTT
>TRBV21-1|-|TRBJ1-5|-
CASSPLRQVSGQPQHF
TGTGCCAGCAGCCCCCTCCGACAGGTCTCCGGGCAGCCCCAGCATTTT
>TRBV27|-|TRBJ1-5|few
CASSSRGGGNQPQHF
TGTGCCAGCAGCTCACGAGGGGGTGGCAATCAGCCCCAGCATTTT
>TRBV10-3|-|TRBJ1-2|-
CAITGDPGRYGYTF
TGTGCCATCACCGGGGACCCCGGACGGTATGGCTACACCTTC
>TRBV30|-|TRBJ2-6|-
CAWSSGRVGANVLTF
TGTGCCTGGAGTTCCGGACGGGTTGGGGCCAACGTCCTGACTTTC
>TRBV4-1|TRBD2|TRBJ2-7|-
CASSRVIGGRAVSYEQYF
TGCGCCAGCAGCCGCGTGATTGGCGGGAGGGCGGTCTCCTACGAGCAGTACTTC
>TRBV20-1|-|TRBJ2-3|-
CSASGTDTQYF
TGCAGTGCTAGCGGGACAGATACGCAGTATTTT
>TRBV30|-|TRBJ2-1|-
CAWSVVWNEQFF
TGTGCCTGGAGTGTTGTGTGGAATGAGCAGTTCTTC
>TRBV10-1|-|TRBJ2-1|-
CASSGDPNEQFF
TGCGCCAGCAGTGGTGACCCCAATGAGCAGTTCTTC
>TRBV28|-|TRBJ1-1|-
CASSLPGTQVIEAFF
TGTGCCAGCAGCCTCCCCGGGACTCAGGTAATTGAAGCTTTCTTT
>TRBV2|TRBD2|TRBJ2-1|-
CASGGLLGYNEQFF
TGTGCCAGCGGGGGACTACTGGGTTACAATGAGCAGTTCTTC
>TRBV9|-|TRBJ2-3|-
CASSVGVPSTDTQYF
TGTGCCAGCAGCGTAGGTGTACCGAGCACAGATACGCAGTATTTT
>TRBV18|TRBD1|TRBJ2-7|-
CASSSPAGQGASYEQYF
TGTGCCAGCTCCAGCCCAGCTGGACAGGGCGCCTCCTACGAGCAGTACTTC
>TRBV7-2|TRBD1|TRBJ2-2|-
CASRPWTGAVKTGELFF
TGTGCCAGCAGGCCCTGGACAGGGGCGGTTAAGACCGGGGAGCTGTTTTTT
>TRBV5-1|TRBD1|TRBJ1-1|-
CASRQRTGGLNTEAFF
TGCGCCAGCAGGCAGCGGACAGGGGGTTTGAACACTGAAGCTTTCTTT
>TRBV7-9|-|TRBJ2-7|few
CASSFPGQPTYEQYF
TGTGCCAGCAGCTTCCCTGGACAGCCAACCTACGAGCAGTACTTC
>TRBV6-6|-|TRBJ2-3|-
CASSYLLAPDTQYF
TGTGCCAGCAGTTACCTGCTAGCCCCAGATACGCAGTATTTT
>TRBV18|-|TRBJ2-3|-
CASSPSLSTDTQYF
TGTGCCAGCTCACCCAGCCTGAGCACAGATACGCAGTATTTT
>TRBV6-1|TRBD1|TRBJ1-3|-
CASSEGQGGNTIYF
TGTGCCAGCAGTGAAGGACAGGGAGGAAACACCATATATTTT